The sequence of this TCR beta chain was determined in a study of T cell changes during pregnancy in multiple sclerosis. The CDR3 is 13 residues long. The germline V gene has CDR1 SGHDN and CDR2 FVKESK. Trimming cost V 2 bases and J 6 bases, with 10 bases left between them. For this clone: Different DNA sequences within this sample yield the same CDR3.

Method: immunoSEQ multiplex PCR; TCRdb's copy keeps in-frame clones and lacks some. The table has 20,000 to 25,000 clones, over 75% seen once. The clonotype originates from a female donor with multiple sclerosis, enrolled in a pregnancy study. Material: CD8+ T cells from peripheral blood mononuclear cells, obtained after pregnancy. This chain connects TRBV14 to TRBJ1-2; D remains ambiguous. This CDR3 is CASSQSGVHGYTF. CDR3 bases: TGTGCCAGCAGCCAATCGGGAGTTCATGGCTACACCTTC.